This T cell receptor (beta chain) was sequenced for a study of cytomegalovirus exposure and HLA in healthy donors. The study ran its PCR with 60 Vbeta and 13 Jbeta primers. TCRdb's table, derived via immunoSEQ multiplex PCR, lists solely in-frame clones and lacks some. This table holds roughly 180,000 clones, approximately 84% found once. Findings and caveats of the study: In vitro, a few CMV-associated chains proved specific for CMV antigens.

Comment on this clone: Its target is unknown.

The TCR comes from a girl between 5 and 17 years old in good health and CMV-seropositive. The specimen sequenced was PBMCs.

CDR3 in DNA: TGTGCCAGCAGCGATCCCGGGACAGGCATCAATGAGCAGTTCTTC. Translated, it gives CASSDPGTGINEQFF. The chain couples TRBV7-9 to TRBJ2-1; TRBD1 aligns across 8 bases. The V segment lost 5 bases and the J segment 6 bases; nucleotides outside the gene matches: 9. This CDR3 comprises 15 residues. Germline loops: CDR1 SEHNR, CDR2 FQNEAQ (reference sequence).